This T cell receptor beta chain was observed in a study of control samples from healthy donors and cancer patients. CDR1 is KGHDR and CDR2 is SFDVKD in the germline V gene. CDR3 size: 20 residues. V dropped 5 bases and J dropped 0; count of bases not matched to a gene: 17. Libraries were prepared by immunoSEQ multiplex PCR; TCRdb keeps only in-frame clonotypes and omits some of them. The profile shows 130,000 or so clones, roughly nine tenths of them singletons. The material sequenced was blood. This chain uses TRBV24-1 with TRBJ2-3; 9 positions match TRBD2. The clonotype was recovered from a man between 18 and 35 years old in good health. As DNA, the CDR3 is TGTGCCACCAGTGTCAGGGATAGCGGGGGCACACCCGCTAGCACAGATACGCAGTATTTT. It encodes CATSVRDSGGTPASTDTQYF.